The following is a TCR beta chain sequence with its context. Its cognate antigen has yet to be identified. There are no base qualities to consult, and no much larger clone falls within one base. V is clipped by 0 bases and J by 8 bases, and the sequence between their germline boundaries is 7 bases long. There are 12 amino acids in the CDR3, from cysteine to phenylalanine inclusive. The kept DNA is CDR3 alone, 36 bases in frame from the first base. The germline V gene (reference sequence) yields SEHNR for CDR1 and FQNEAQ for CDR2. The data derive from a study of beta chain features in type 1 diabetes (dated by TCRdb to the late 2010s). As for the study more broadly: Mean age, gender distribution, total cell number and subset yield did not differ between patients and healthy donors. A total of about 110 million sorted cells were examined across all samples, and the number of cells per subset was strongly correlated with RNA yield. The study compared TCRB repertoires of sorted circulating CD4+ T cell subsets between recently diagnosed type 1 diabetes patients and matched healthy donors. Regulatory and stem cell-like memory subsets were isolated from only 8 patients and roughly eight healthy donors, whereas naive and central memory subsets came from all 30 or so donors.

A single peripheral blood draw of around 0.11 L on average was collected from each donor into heparinised tubes. A BD FACSAria II and a panel including CD45RO, CCR7, CD25, CD127, CD95 and CD27 were used to sort naive, central memory, regulatory and stem cell-like memory CD4+ T cells. All sorted populations exceeded 98% purity. PBMCs were separated immediately by Lymphoprep density gradient centrifugation and were stained directly, without being cultured. So that batch effects would be minimized, each experiment stained and sorted samples in pairs, pairing one healthy donor with one patient. Points the paper makes about the study in general: Type 1 diabetes patients showed a moderate but significant shortening of TCRB CDR3 length in all four CD4+ subsets. Because the HLA sub-analyses included only small numbers of individuals, any influence of HLA type on TCRB rearrangement was left unresolved. Shorter templates might be favored by PCR, yet because patient and control samples were amplified and corrected together, any such skew would affect both groups equally. Naive, central memory and regulatory TCRB repertoires appeared to be more alike among patients than among healthy donors. Sequencing cDNA rather than genomic DNA could over-represent highly expressing activated cells, although activation and CD3 levels did not differ between groups. At VDJ recombination sites, patients with type 1 diabetes made fewer insertions and deleted more nucleotides, a pattern implying thymic rearrangement abnormalities.

The entire amount of isolated RNA was reverse transcribed using the High Capacity cDNA Reverse Transcription Kit, so the sequenced TCRB transcripts were expressed ones. Naive, central memory and regulatory T cell samples underwent deep immunoSEQ sequencing, averaging around 4 million total reads per sample. Sorted cells were lysed in RLT buffer, and RNA was extracted using DNase-treated RNeasy Micro or Mini kits according to cell number. To prevent cross-contamination, each cell subset was processed individually, whereas patient and healthy donor samples were processed jointly. The immunoSEQ multiplex PCR was used to amplify TCRB sequences from cDNA, yielding 87-bp fragments that span the CDR3 region. Amplicons were sequenced on the Illumina HiSeq platform. On the authors' methods: PCR bias was computationally corrected using synthetic template baselines, reads within Hamming distance 2 were collapsed, and singletons that could not be merged were discarded. Reads were aligned against IMGT to assign V, D and J genes, CDR3 length and insertions or deletions at six rearrangement sites. Clonotype counts were normalized to sorted cell number within each subset before computing true diversity and Gini coefficients with the tcR R package. Repertoire sharing was quantified using the overlap coefficient calculated on TCRB nucleotide sequences. TCRdb took this table from immuneACCESS and kept in-frame rearrangements with V and J called. Such tables lack part of the clones; where checked against another copy, unresolved V genes explain under half of the gap, and the rest is unexplained. That table supplies the V and J calls and clone size; D and trimming were determined from the DNA. Here the sample has 150,000 to 180,000 clones; roughly 11% occur a single time. Of the sample, approximately 2% is held by the ten largest clones.

The sequence derives from a man younger than 35 in good health. Sequencing was done on a sample of central memory CD4+ T cells from blood. The chain was built from TRBV7-9 and TRBJ1-2, with no reliable assignment of the D segment. The CDR3 protein is CASSLALQGYTF. The bases are TGTGCCAGCAGCTTAGCGCTCCAGGGCTACACCTTC. The CDR3 plus the reference TRBV7-9 and TRBJ1-2 genes for the other parts give the full variable domain: DTGVSQNPRHKITKRGQNVTFRCDPISEHNRLYWYRQTLGQGPEFLTYFQNEAQLEKSRLLSDRFSAERPKGSFSTLEIQRTEQGDSAMYLCASSLALQGYTFGSGTRLTVV.